This is a list of T cell receptor beta chains from one sample in a study of identifying expanded T cells in peripheral blood. Libraries were prepared by immunoSEQ multiplex PCR; TCRdb keeps only in-frame clonotypes and omits some of them. This sample has around 100,000 clones; around 85% occur once, and the top ten carry about 18%. The sample taken for sequencing was blood. The source of these receptors is a person aged 18 to 69 in good health. Both conserved end residues are part of each CDR3. The order of the fields is CDR3 DNA, CDR3 protein, CDR3 length, clone size, J gene, D gene, V gene. The D gene is left open where the match is weak. Only some rows state a clone size, as once, few, many or a class for expanded clones.

CDR3 DNA: TGTGCCAGCAGCTTAGTAGGTCCCCGGGGTTCTGGAAACACCATATATTTT
CDR3 protein: CASSLVGPRGSGNTIYF
CDR3 length: 17
clone size: NA
J gene: TRBJ1-3
D gene: NA
V gene: TRBV7-8

CDR3 DNA: TGTGCCAGCAGCGCCCGACCTTACGAGCAGTACTTC
CDR3 protein: CASSARPYEQYF
CDR3 length: 12
clone size: NA
J gene: TRBJ2-7
D gene: NA
V gene: TRBV7-6

CDR3 DNA: TGTGCCAGCAGCCAAGATTTTCCGGGGACAGGGTCTGGAAACACCATATATTTT
CDR3 protein: CASSQDFPGTGSGNTIYF
CDR3 length: 18
clone size: NA
J gene: TRBJ1-3
D gene: TRBD1
V gene: TRBV4-2

CDR3 DNA: TGCGCCAGCAGCCCGGGACCCTTCTCCTACGAGCAGTACTTC
CDR3 protein: CASSPGPFSYEQYF
CDR3 length: 14
clone size: once
J gene: TRBJ2-7
D gene: NA
V gene: TRBV4-1

CDR3 DNA: TGTGCCAGCAGCTTTGGGGACGGGTACTACGAGCAGTACTTC
CDR3 protein: CASSFGDGYYEQYF
CDR3 length: 14
clone size: NA
J gene: TRBJ2-7
D gene: NA
V gene: TRBV5-4

CDR3 DNA: TGTGCCACCAGCAGAGGTAGCGGGGGGGCAATAGATACGCAGTATTTT
CDR3 protein: CATSRGSGGAIDTQYF
CDR3 length: 16
clone size: NA
J gene: TRBJ2-3
D gene: TRBD2
V gene: TRBV15

CDR3 DNA: TGTGCCAGCAGCCTCAAACCTAATGAGCAGTTCTTC
CDR3 protein: CASSLKPNEQFF
CDR3 length: 12
clone size: NA
J gene: TRBJ2-1
D gene: NA
V gene: TRBV7-2

CDR3 DNA: TGTGCCAGCAGTCCGCAGGGGGCGGGAGGAAGAGAGACCCAGTACTTC
CDR3 protein: CASSPQGAGGRETQYF
CDR3 length: 16
clone size: NA
J gene: TRBJ2-5
D gene: NA
V gene: TRBV28

CDR3 DNA: TGTGCCAGCAGCTTCGGGACAGGTCTCAGCGAGCAGTACTTC
CDR3 protein: CASSFGTGLSEQYF
CDR3 length: 14
clone size: NA
J gene: TRBJ2-7
D gene: TRBD1
V gene: TRBV7-9

CDR3 DNA: TGTGCCAGCAGCCCACAGCGGACTAATGAAAAACTGTTTTTT
CDR3 protein: CASSPQRTNEKLFF
CDR3 length: 14
clone size: NA
J gene: TRBJ1-4
D gene: NA
V gene: TRBV7-8

CDR3 DNA: TGTGCCAGCAGCCCCGGGGGGGAAAAACTGTTTTTT
CDR3 protein: CASSPGGEKLFF
CDR3 length: 12
clone size: NA
J gene: TRBJ1-4
D gene: NA
V gene: TRBV5-6

CDR3 DNA: TGTGCCAGCACCCGAGCCAGGGTGACCGGGGAGCTGTTTTTT
CDR3 protein: CASTRARVTGELFF
CDR3 length: 14
clone size: NA
J gene: TRBJ2-2
D gene: NA
V gene: TRBV7-8

CDR3 DNA: TGTGCCAGCAGCTGGGGGACAGGGAATCAGCCCCAGCATTTT
CDR3 protein: CASSWGTGNQPQHF
CDR3 length: 14
clone size: NA
J gene: TRBJ1-5
D gene: TRBD1
V gene: TRBV7-8

CDR3 DNA: TGCGCCAGCAGCCCGACAGGGGGCGCCGGCAATCAGCCCCAGCATTTT
CDR3 protein: CASSPTGGAGNQPQHF
CDR3 length: 16
clone size: NA
J gene: TRBJ1-5
D gene: TRBD1
V gene: TRBV5-1

CDR3 DNA: TGTGCCAGCAGTTACTTCCCCAGGGCCCCCTACGAGCAGTACTTC
CDR3 protein: CASSYFPRAPYEQYF
CDR3 length: 15
clone size: NA
J gene: TRBJ2-7
D gene: NA
V gene: TRBV6-5

CDR3 DNA: TGCAGCGTTACTCCCCGGGACCGGAAGGCGCAGTACTTC
CDR3 protein: CSVTPRDRKAQYF
CDR3 length: 13
clone size: NA
J gene: TRBJ2-7
D gene: NA
V gene: TRBV29-1

CDR3 DNA: TGCGCCAGCAGCCAAGGTTTCAGCTCTAACTATGGCTACACCTTC
CDR3 protein: CASSQGFSSNYGYTF
CDR3 length: 15
clone size: few
J gene: TRBJ1-2
D gene: NA
V gene: TRBV4-3

CDR3 DNA: TGTGCCAGCAGCTTAGGTTTTTACGAGCAGTACTTC
CDR3 protein: CASSLGFYEQYF
CDR3 length: 12
clone size: NA
J gene: TRBJ2-7
D gene: NA
V gene: TRBV7-2

CDR3 DNA: TGCGCCAGCAGCTGGAGGGGGGGCGAGGGTGAAAAACTGTTTTTT
CDR3 protein: CASSWRGGEGEKLFF
CDR3 length: 15
clone size: once
J gene: TRBJ1-4
D gene: NA
V gene: TRBV5-1

CDR3 DNA: TGTGCCACTACGACAGGGGGCAGAGAGACCCAGTACTTC
CDR3 protein: CATTTGGRETQYF
CDR3 length: 13
clone size: NA
J gene: TRBJ2-5
D gene: TRBD1
V gene: TRBV19

CDR3 DNA: TGTGCCAGCAGTGCAGGGTCTGGGGCCAACGTCCTGACTTTC
CDR3 protein: CASSAGSGANVLTF
CDR3 length: 14
clone size: NA
J gene: TRBJ2-6
D gene: NA
V gene: TRBV6-1

CDR3 DNA: TGCAGCGTCGCGGGACAGACAAATGAAAAACTGTTTTTT
CDR3 protein: CSVAGQTNEKLFF
CDR3 length: 13
clone size: NA
J gene: TRBJ1-4
D gene: TRBD1
V gene: TRBV29-1